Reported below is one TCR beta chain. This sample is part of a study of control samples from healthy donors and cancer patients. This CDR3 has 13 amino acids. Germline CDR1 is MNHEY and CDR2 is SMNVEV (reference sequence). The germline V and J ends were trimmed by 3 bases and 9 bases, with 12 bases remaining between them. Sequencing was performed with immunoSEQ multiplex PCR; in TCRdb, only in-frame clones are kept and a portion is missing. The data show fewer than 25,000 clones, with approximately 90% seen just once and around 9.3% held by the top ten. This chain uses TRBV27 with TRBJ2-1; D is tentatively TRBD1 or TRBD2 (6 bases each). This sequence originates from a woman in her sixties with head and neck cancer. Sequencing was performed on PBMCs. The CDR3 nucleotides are TGTGCCAGCAGTTTCTGGGGGGCGATTGAGCAGTTCTTC. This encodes CASSFWGAIEQFF.